This T cell receptor beta chain was sequenced in a study of control samples from healthy donors and cancer patients. The table came from immunoSEQ multiplex PCR; TCRdb's copy has only in-frame clones and leaves some out. The data contain around 190,000 clones, approximately 92% of them singletons. The junction had 11 bases not matched to a gene; V was cut back by 3 bases and J by 8 bases. This CDR3 has 15 residues. Germline lookup yields CDR1 SEHNR and CDR2 FQNEAQ (reference sequence). The sample consisted of blood. The chain couples TRBV7-9 to TRBJ2-3; 7 bases fit TRBD1. The receptor's source is a man aged 30-40 years in good health. CDR3 nucleotide sequence: TGTGCCAGCAGCTTGAGGACAGGCGGAGTGGGTACGCAGTATTTT. Encoded protein: CASSLRTGGVGTQYF.